A single sample is the source of the 10 T cell receptor beta chains below, sequenced in a study of T cells in Graves' hyperthyroidism and ophthalmopathy. TCR beta CDR3 regions were amplified from RNA transcripts. The HTBI primer set drove a first-round RT-PCR of the TCR CDR3. TCRdb used MiXCR to reprocess the multiplex PCR reads, holding one entry per CDR3 protein. The top ten clones hold approximately 6.2% of a sample with around 33,000 distinct CDR3 sequences, about 49% of them seen once. The material sequenced was blood. The receptor set was obtained from a woman in her 50s with Graves' hyperthyroidism that later progressed to Graves' ophthalmopathy.

As for this clonotype: The junction and the germline gene differ at one end; a read error may be behind it. The V call is TRBV6-1, the J call TRBJ1-1; D might be TRBD1 (5 bases). The germline V gene encodes CDR1 MNHNS and CDR2 SASEGT. The CDR3 covers 13 residues. CDR3 coding DNA: TGTGCCAGCAGTCTGGGGGGGGTGACTGAAGCCTCCTTT. It encodes CASSLGGVTEASF.

This rearrangement joins TRBV6-4 to TRBJ2-3; D is ambiguous. From germline, CDR1 is MRHNA and CDR2 SNTAGT. Trimming shortened V by 6 bases and J by 3 bases, and 16 bases separated the two germline ends. The CDR3 runs to 15 residues. The chain's CDR3 is CASRTLGKVTDTQYF. CDR3 coding DNA: TGTGCCAGCAGAACTCTGGGGAAGGTGACAGATACGCAGTATTTT.

This clonotype was seen many times. CDR3 in DNA: TGTGCCAGCAGCTTTGCCCAACTCTTAGACAATGAGCAGTTCTTC. This translates into CASSFAQLLDNEQFF. J is TRBJ2-1 and V is TRBV11-2, with D uncertain. Per the germline V gene, CDR1 is SGHAT and CDR2 is FQNNGV. The CDR3 length is 15 residues. Between the trimmed V and J ends, which lost 3 bases and 5 bases, there was a span of 14 bases.

V is TRBV10-2 and J is TRBJ2-7; no clear D gene. The CDR3 contains 15 residues. The germline CDR1 and CDR2 sequences are WSHSY and SAAADI. Trimming stripped 0 bases from V and 5 bases from J, with 14 bases between. As DNA, the CDR3 is TGCGCCAGCAGTGAGTCTCTGGTAAACATCCACGAGCAGTACTTC. Encoded protein: CASSESLVNIHEQYF.

This clonotype has a count of ten or more. The gene calls are TRBV9 and TRBJ2-1; TRBD2 matches at 12 bases. The CDR3 runs to 17 residues. Germline V gene data show CDR1 as SGDLS and CDR2 as YYNGEE. With 0 bases clipped from V and 2 bases from J, the junction kept 3 bases outside the gene matches. The CDR3 loop is CASSVDLAGGAYNEQFF. DNA for the CDR3: TGTGCCAGCAGCGTAGATCTAGCGGGAGGGGCCTACAATGAGCAGTTCTTC. The full variable domain, rest sourced from reference TRBV9 and TRBJ2-1, is DSGVTQTPKHLITATGQRVTLRCSPRSGDLSVYWYQQSLDQGLQFLIQYYNGEERAKGNILERFSAQQFPDLHSELNLSSLELGDSALYFCASSVDLAGGAYNEQFFGPGTRLTVL.

This clonotype was seen many times. The chain is built from TRBV30 and TRBJ1-1; possibly TRBD1 for D (5 bases). CDR1 GTSNPN and CDR2 SVGIG come from the germline V gene (reference sequence). The CDR3 runs 11 residues. The CDR3 loop reads CGGGMNTEAFF. CDR3 in DNA: TGTGGCGGGGGAATGAACACTGAAGCTTTCTTT.

This clonotype was seen once. The chain combines TRBV11-3 with TRBJ2-5; D remains unclear. CDR3 length: 13 residues. Deletions cut 7 bases from V and 5 bases from J, with 14 bases between. From germline, CDR1 is SGHNT and CDR2 YENEEA. DNA for the CDR3: TGTGCCAGCACCCTTTCAATATCGGAGACCCAGTACTTC. Protein sequence: CASTLSISETQYF.

This chain connects TRBV19 to TRBJ1-6, with D hard to call. The CDR3 length is 12 residues. The V gene lost 4 bases and the J gene lost 7 bases, with 5 bases spanning the gap. CDR1 and CDR2 (germline): LNHDA, SQIVND (reference sequence). The CDR3 sequence is CASSTRNSPLHF. In nucleotides, the CDR3 is TGTGCCAGTAGTACCCGGAATTCACCCCTCCACTTT.

In its sample, this clonotype was seen a few times. The DNA for the CDR3 is TGCAGTGCAGACGGGGCTAGCGGACTCCAAGAGACCCAGTACTTC. Protein product: CSADGASGLQETQYF. This rearrangement joins TRBV20-1 to TRBJ2-5, with 7 bases matching TRBD2. V lost 6 bases, J lost 1 base, and 11 bases stayed unmatched. This CDR3 is built from 15 residues. Germline V gene data show CDR1 as DFQATT and CDR2 as SNEGSKA (reference sequence).

At least ten counts were recorded for this clonotype. This chain links TRBV7-6 with TRBJ2-2, with a weak D call TRBD1 (6 bases). The CDR3 consists of 14 residues. Trimming left V 11 bases short and J 4 bases short, with 17 bases between. Germline assignment: CDR1 SGHVS and CDR2 FNYEAQ. As DNA, the CDR3 is TGTGCCCCCGCAGGGGCACCGGGCACCGGGGAGCTGTTTTTT. This codes for CAPAGAPGTGELFF.